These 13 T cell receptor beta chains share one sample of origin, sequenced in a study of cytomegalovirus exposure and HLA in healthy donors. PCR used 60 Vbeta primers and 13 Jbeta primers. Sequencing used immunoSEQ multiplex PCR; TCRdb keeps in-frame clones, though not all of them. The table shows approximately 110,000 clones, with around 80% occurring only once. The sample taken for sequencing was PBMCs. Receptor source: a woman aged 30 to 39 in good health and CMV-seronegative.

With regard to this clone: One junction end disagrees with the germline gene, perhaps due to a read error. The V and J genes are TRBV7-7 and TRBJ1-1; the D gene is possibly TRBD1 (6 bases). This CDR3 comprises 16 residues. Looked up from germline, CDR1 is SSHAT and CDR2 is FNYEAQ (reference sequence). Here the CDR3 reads CASSLEAGAPNTEAFF. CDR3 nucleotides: TGTGCTAGCAGCTTAGAGGCAGGGGCTCCGAACACTGAAGCTTTCTTT.

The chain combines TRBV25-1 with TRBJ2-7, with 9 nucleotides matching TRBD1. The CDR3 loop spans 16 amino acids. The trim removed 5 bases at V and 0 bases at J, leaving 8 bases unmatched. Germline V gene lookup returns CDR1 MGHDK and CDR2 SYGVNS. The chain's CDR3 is CASSPRGTGRSYEQYF. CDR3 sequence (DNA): TGTGCCAGCAGTCCCCGTGGGACAGGGCGCTCCTACGAGCAGTACTTC.

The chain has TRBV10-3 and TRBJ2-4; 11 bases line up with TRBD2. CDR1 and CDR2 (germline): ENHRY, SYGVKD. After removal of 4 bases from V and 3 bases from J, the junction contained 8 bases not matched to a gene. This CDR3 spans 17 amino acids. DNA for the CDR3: TGTGCCATCAGTGCCGGGACTAGCGGAGTCTTCAAAAACATTCAGTACTTC. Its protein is CAISAGTSGVFKNIQYF.

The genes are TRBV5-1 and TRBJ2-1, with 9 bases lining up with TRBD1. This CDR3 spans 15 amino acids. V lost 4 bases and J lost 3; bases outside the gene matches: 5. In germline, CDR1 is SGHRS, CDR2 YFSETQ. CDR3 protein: CASSAGTGNYNEQFF. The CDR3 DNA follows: TGCGCCAGCAGCGCAGGGACAGGGAACTACAATGAGCAGTTCTTC.

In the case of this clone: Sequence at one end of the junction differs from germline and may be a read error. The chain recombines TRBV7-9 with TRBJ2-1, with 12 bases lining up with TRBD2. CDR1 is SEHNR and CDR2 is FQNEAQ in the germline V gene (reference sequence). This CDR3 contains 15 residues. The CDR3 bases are TGTTCCAGCAGCTTGACTAGCGGGAGAGACAATGAGCAGTTCTTC. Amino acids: CSSSLTSGRDNEQFF.

The CDR3 spells CASSQDGGGAGANVLTF. In DNA form, the CDR3 reads TGCGCCAGCAGCCAAGATGGAGGGGGGGCTGGGGCCAACGTCCTGACTTTC. This chain links TRBV4-1 with TRBJ2-6; possibly TRBD2 for D (7 bases). The CDR3 loop spans 17 amino acids. Looked up from germline, CDR1 is MGHRA and CDR2 is YSYEKL. V dropped 0 bases and J dropped 2 bases, with 11 bases sitting between them.

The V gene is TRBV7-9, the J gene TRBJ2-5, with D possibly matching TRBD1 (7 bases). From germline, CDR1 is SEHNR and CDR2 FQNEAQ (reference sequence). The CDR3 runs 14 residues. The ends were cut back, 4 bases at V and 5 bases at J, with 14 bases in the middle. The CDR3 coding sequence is TGTGCCAGCAGCTATGGAGGGGGCAAGGAGACCCAGTACTTC. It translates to CASSYGGGKETQYF. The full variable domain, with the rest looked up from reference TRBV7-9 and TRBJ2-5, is DTGVSQNPRHKITKRGQNVTFRCDPISEHNRLYWYRQTLGQGPEFLTYFQNEAQLEKSRLLSDRFSAERPKGSFSTLEIQRTEQGDSAMYLCASSYGGGKETQYFGPGTRLLVL.

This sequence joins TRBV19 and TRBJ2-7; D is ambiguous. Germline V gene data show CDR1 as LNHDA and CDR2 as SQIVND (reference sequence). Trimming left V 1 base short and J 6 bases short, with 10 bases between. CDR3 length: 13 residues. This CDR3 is CASSIARVAEQYF. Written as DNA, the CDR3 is TGTGCCAGTAGTATAGCCCGGGTGGCCGAGCAGTACTTC.

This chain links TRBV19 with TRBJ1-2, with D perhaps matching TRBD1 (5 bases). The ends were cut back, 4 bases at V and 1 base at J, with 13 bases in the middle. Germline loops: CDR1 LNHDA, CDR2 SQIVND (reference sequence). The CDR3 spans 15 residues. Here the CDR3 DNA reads TGTGCCAGTAGTACTGCAGGGATTGGTAACTATGGCTACACCTTC. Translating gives CASSTAGIGNYGYTF.

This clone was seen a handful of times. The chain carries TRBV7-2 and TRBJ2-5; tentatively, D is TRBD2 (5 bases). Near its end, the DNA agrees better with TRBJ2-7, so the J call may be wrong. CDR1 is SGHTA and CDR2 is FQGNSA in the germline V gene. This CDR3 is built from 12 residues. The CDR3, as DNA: TGTGCCAGCAGCTTACTAGCTCTCGAGCAGTACTTC. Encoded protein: CASSLLALEQYF.

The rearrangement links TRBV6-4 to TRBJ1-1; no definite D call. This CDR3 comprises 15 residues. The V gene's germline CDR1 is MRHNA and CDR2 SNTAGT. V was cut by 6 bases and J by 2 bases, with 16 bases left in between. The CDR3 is CASRSEVPANTEAFF. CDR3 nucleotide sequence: TGTGCCAGCAGGAGTGAGGTTCCGGCCAACACTGAAGCTTTCTTT.

The CDR3 DNA reads TGTGCCAGCAGCAAAGTAGGGAGTAAGGGACAGATGGGGTACGAGCAGTACTTC. Translation: CASSKVGSKGQMGYEQYF. V and J are TRBV21-1 and TRBJ2-7; TRBD1 is the table's D call, not checked against the DNA. TRBV21-1 is labeled a pseudogene. This CDR3 region has 18 residues.

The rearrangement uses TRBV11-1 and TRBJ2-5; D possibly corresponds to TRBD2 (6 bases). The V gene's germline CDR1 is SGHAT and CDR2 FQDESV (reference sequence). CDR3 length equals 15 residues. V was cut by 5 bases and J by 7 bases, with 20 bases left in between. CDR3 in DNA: TGTGCCAGCAGCCTAAGGGACTTAACCACGGGGACCCAGTACTTC. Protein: CASSLRDLTTGTQYF.